Below are 13 T cell receptor beta chains sequenced from a single sample in a study of blood T cell repertoires in COVID-19. Sequencing was performed with immunoSEQ multiplex PCR; in TCRdb, only in-frame clones are kept and a portion is missing. The sample records 250,000 to 300,000 clones, 89% being singletons. The sample comprised peripheral blood. These receptors all stem from a woman aged 35 to 49 who had recovered from COVID-19.

This rearrangement joins TRBV9 to TRBJ2-3, with D hard to call. Trimming took 4 bases from V and 4 from J, leaving 7 bases between them. CDR1 is SGDLS, CDR2 YYNGEE, per germline. There are 12 residues in the CDR3. CDR3 region: CASSSGADTQYF. In DNA, the CDR3 is TGTGCCAGCAGCTCCGGAGCAGATACGCAGTATTTT.

This sequence joins TRBV30 and TRBJ1-1, with D unresolved. This CDR3 spans 13 amino acids. Looked up from germline, CDR1 is GTSNPN and CDR2 is SVGIG (reference sequence). V lost 8 bases to trimming and J lost 1 base, with 14 bases between them. The CDR3 DNA sequence: TGTGCCAGGACCCAGCGGACGAACACTGAAGCTTTCTTT. Translated, it gives CARTQRTNTEAFF.

The rearrangement links TRBV9 to TRBJ2-1; a weak D match, TRBD2 (6 bases). CDR1 and CDR2 (germline): SGDLS, YYNGEE. This CDR3 spans 15 amino acids. With 0 bases removed from V and 7 bases from J, the gap between germline ends came to 14 bases. The CDR3 DNA reads as TGTGCCAGCAGCGTAGAATCGTGGGGGGTGAATGAGCAGTTCTTC. Translating gives CASSVESWGVNEQFF.

This chain links TRBV7-9 with TRBJ2-2, with D unclear. CDR1 is SEHNR and CDR2 is FQNEAQ in the germline V gene (reference sequence). The V end was cut by 4 bases, the J end by 7 bases, with 10 bases between. This CDR3 has 13 residues. This CDR3 reads CASSSRLGGELFF. In DNA form, the CDR3 reads TGTGCCAGCAGCTCGCGACTGGGCGGGGAGCTGTTTTTT. Combining the CDR3 with reference TRBV7-9 and TRBJ2-2 gives the whole variable domain DTGVSQNPRHKITKRGQNVTFRCDPISEHNRLYWYRQTLGQGPEFLTYFQNEAQLEKSRLLSDRFSAERPKGSFSTLEIQRTEQGDSAMYLCASSSRLGGELFFGEGSRLTVL.

In regard to this clone: Other DNA sequences from this sample encode an identical CDR3 as well. The V call is TRBV19, the J call TRBJ1-5, with TRBD1 matching over 8 bases. Germline V gene lookup returns CDR1 LNHDA and CDR2 SQIVND (reference sequence). V trimming: 4 bases; J trimming: 2 bases; junction bases outside the gene matches: 1. The CDR3 is 14 amino acids. CDR3 coding DNA: TGTGCCAGTAGTACGACAGGGGGCAATCAGCCCCAGCATTTT. Protein: CASSTTGGNQPQHF.

The chain is built from TRBV19 and TRBJ1-5; D not certain. The CDR3 is 14 amino acids. From germline, CDR1 is LNHDA and CDR2 SQIVND (reference sequence). Trimming shortened V by 5 bases and J by 2 bases, and 10 bases separated the two germline ends. CDR3 coding DNA: TGTGCCAGTAGTGTTTCCGGGGGCAATCAGCCCCAGCATTTT. Amino acid sequence: CASSVSGGNQPQHF.

The genes are TRBV6-5 and TRBJ2-5, with D tentatively TRBD2 (6 bases). V lost 0 bases, J lost 4 bases, and 12 bases lay in between. There are 15 residues in the CDR3. Germline V gives CDR1 MNHEY, CDR2 SVGAGI. CDR3 DNA: TGTGCCAGCAGTTACTCGGGGGGAGGACCAGAGACCCAGTACTTC. This gives the protein CASSYSGGGPETQYF.

The chain has TRBV9 and TRBJ1-2; D is unresolved. The germline V gene has CDR1 SGDLS and CDR2 YYNGEE. Trimming left V 6 bases short and J 4 bases short, with 10 bases between. This CDR3 is 12 amino acids long. CDR3 DNA: TGTGCCAGCAATGGGCAGGTCTATGGCTACACCTTC. Residues: CASNGQVYGYTF.

The chain carries TRBV30 and TRBJ1-2, with TRBD1 as a possible D gene (5 bases). The CDR3 has 14 residues. V lost 2 bases and J 5 bases, leaving 15 bases between the germline ends. CDR1 and CDR2 from the germline V gene are GTSNPN and SVGIG (reference sequence). The CDR3 protein is CAWSRGALYYGYTF. The CDR3 region has the DNA TGTGCCTGGAGTAGGGGCGCCCTGTATTATGGCTACACCTTC. The full variable domain, completed using reference TRBV30 and TRBJ1-2, is SQTIHQWPATLVQPVGSPLSLECTVEGTSNPNLYWYRQAAGRGLQLLFYSVGIGQISSEVPQNLSASRPQDRQFILSSKKLLLSDSGFYLCAWSRGALYYGYTFGSGTRLTVV.

This chain connects TRBV15 to TRBJ1-5; 7 bases are a match to TRBD1. The CDR3 is made up of 15 amino acids. The ends lost 0 bases at V and 4 bases at J; junction bases unmatched: 3. CDR1 LNHNV and CDR2 YYDKDF come from the germline V gene (reference sequence). The CDR3 sequence is CATSRDLQGNQPQHF. The CDR3 DNA reads TGTGCCACCAGCAGAGATTTACAGGGGAATCAGCCCCAGCATTTT. Drawing the rest from reference TRBV15 and TRBJ1-5, the complete variable domain is DAMVIQNPRYQVTQFGKPVTLSCSQTLNHNVMYWYQQKSSQAPKLLFHYYDKDFNNEADTPDNFQSRRPNTSFCFLDIRSPGLGDTAMYLCATSRDLQGNQPQHFGDGTRLSIL.

The rearrangement links TRBV19 to TRBJ2-3; 12 bases fit TRBD1. There are 16 residues in the CDR3. The V and J ends lost 7 bases and 1 base, in that order; junction bases with no gene match: 6. The V gene's germline CDR1 is LNHDA and CDR2 SQIVND (reference sequence). CDR3 bases: TGTGCCAGTACTCCGGGACAGGGGGCTGGCACAGATACGCAGTATTTT. Translation: CASTPGQGAGTDTQYF. Using reference TRBV19 and TRBJ2-3 for the parts outside the CDR3, the full variable domain is DGGITQSPKYLFRKEGQNVTLSCEQNLNHDAMYWYRQDPGQGLRLIYYSQIVNDFQKGDIAEGYSVSREKKESFPLTVTSAQKNPTAFYLCASTPGQGAGTDTQYFGPGTRLTVL.

This chain connects TRBV6-5 to TRBJ2-6, with 7 bases lining up with TRBD2. CDR3 length equals 15 residues. Trimming took 6 bases from V and 0 from J; bases not matched to a gene: 2. Germline V gene data show CDR1 as MNHEY and CDR2 as SVGAGI. The CDR3 loop reads CASSRDYSGANVLTF. CDR3 DNA: TGTGCCAGCAGCCGGGACTACTCTGGGGCCAACGTCCTGACTTTC.

The chain employs TRBV9 and TRBJ1-6, with TRBD1 matching 7 bases. Germline V lookup: CDR1 SGDLS, CDR2 YYNGEE. The CDR3 sequence is 14 residues long. The trim removed 2 bases at V and 6 bases at J, leaving 2 bases unmatched. The CDR3 DNA sequence: TGTGCCAGCAGCGTCGGGACAGTTAATTCACCCCTCCACTTT. Translating gives CASSVGTVNSPLHF.